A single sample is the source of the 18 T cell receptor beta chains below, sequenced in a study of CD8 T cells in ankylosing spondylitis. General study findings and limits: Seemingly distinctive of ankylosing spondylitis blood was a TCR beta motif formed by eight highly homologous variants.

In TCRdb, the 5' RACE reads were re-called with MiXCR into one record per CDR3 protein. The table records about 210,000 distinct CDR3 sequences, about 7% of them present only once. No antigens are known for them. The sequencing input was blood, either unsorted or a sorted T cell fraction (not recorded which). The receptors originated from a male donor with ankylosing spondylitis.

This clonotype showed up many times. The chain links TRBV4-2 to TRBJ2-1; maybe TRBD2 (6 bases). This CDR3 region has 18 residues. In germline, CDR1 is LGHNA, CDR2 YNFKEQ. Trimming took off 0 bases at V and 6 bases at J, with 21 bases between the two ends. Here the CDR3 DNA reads TGTGCCAGCAGCCAAGAACAACGGACCATGACAGCGGGCAATGAGCAGTTCTTC. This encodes CASSQEQRTMTAGNEQFF.

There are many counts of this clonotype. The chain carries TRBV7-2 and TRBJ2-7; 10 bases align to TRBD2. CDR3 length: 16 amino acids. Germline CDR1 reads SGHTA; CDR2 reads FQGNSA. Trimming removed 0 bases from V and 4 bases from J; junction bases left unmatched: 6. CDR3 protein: CASSLAPSGRIYEQYF. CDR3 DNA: TGTGCCAGCAGCTTAGCCCCTAGCGGGAGAATATACGAGCAGTACTTC.

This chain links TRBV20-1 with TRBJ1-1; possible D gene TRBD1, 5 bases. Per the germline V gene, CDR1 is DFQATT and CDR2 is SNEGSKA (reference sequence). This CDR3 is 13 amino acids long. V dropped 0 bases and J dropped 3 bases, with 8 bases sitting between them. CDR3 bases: TGCAGTGCTAGAGACCGGGGGTACACTGAAGCTTTCTTT. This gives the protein CSARDRGYTEAFF.

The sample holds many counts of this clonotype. The CDR3 sequence: CASSTPGGWWETQYF. Written as DNA, the CDR3 is TGTGCCAGCAGCACACCAGGGGGCTGGTGGGAGACCCAGTACTTC. This sequence joins TRBV7-8 and TRBJ2-5; 8 bases line up with TRBD1. The V gene's germline CDR1 is SGHVS and CDR2 FQNEAQ. The trim removed 5 bases at V and 5 bases at J, leaving 10 bases unmatched. The CDR3 length is 15 residues.

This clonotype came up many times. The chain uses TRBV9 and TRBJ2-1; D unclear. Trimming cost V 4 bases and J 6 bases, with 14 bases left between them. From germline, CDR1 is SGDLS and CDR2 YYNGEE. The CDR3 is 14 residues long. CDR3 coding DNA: TGTGCCAGCAGCCCATGGCTGACCACCAATGAGCAGTTCTTC. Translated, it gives CASSPWLTTNEQFF.

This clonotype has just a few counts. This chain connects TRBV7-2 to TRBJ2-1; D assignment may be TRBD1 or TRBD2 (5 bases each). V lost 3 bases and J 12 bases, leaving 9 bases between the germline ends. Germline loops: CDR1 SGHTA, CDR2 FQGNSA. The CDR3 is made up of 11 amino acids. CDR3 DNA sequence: TGTGCCAGCAGCTTGTCGGGACGGCAGTTCTTC. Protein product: CASSLSGRQFF.

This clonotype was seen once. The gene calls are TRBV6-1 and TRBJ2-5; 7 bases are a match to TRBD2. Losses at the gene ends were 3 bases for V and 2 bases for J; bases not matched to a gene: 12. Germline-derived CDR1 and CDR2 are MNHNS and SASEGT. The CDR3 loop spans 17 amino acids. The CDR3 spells CASSDPGGILGQETQYF. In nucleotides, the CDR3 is TGTGCCAGCAGTGATCCGGGAGGTATATTAGGGCAAGAGACCCAGTACTTC.

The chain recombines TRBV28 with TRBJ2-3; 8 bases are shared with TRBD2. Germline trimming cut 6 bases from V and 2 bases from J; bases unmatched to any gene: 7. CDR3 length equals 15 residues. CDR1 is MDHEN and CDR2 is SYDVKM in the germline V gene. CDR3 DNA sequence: TGTGCCAGCAGCCAAGCGGGAGCACACACAGATACGCAGTATTTT. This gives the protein CASSQAGAHTDTQYF.

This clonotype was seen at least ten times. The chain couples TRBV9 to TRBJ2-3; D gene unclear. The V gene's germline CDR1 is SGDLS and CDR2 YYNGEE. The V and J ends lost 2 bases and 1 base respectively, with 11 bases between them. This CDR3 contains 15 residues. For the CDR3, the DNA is TGTGCCAGCAGCGTGATCAGGCCGGGCACAGATACGCAGTATTTT. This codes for CASSVIRPGTDTQYF.

The CDR3 sequence is CSARDYEGLAEYEQYF. CDR3 nucleotide sequence: TGCAGTGCTAGAGATTACGAAGGACTAGCGGAGTACGAGCAGTACTTC. This rearrangement joins TRBV20-1 to TRBJ2-7, with 10 bases aligning to TRBD2. CDR3 length: 16 amino acids. The trim removed 0 bases at V and 4 bases at J, leaving 9 bases unmatched. The V gene's germline CDR1 is DFQATT and CDR2 SNEGSKA (reference sequence).

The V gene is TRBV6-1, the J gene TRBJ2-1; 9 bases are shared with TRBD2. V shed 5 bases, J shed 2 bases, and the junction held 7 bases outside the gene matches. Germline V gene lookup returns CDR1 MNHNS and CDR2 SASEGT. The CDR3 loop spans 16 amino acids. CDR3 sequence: CASSSFGGRAYNEQFF. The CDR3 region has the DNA TGTGCCAGCAGTAGCTTCGGCGGGAGGGCCTACAATGAGCAGTTCTTC.

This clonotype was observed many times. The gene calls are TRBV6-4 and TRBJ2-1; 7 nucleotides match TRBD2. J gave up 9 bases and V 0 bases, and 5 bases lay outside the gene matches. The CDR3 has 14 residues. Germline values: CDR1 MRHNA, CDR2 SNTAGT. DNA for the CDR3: TGTGCCAGCAGTGACTCCCCAGGGAGGGGTGAGCAGTTCTTC. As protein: CASSDSPGRGEQFF.

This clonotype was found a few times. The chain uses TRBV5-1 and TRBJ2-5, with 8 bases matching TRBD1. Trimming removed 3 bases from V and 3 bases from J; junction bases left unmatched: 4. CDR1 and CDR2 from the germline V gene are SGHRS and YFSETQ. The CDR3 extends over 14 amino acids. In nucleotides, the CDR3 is TGCGCCAGCAGCTGGGACAGGTTGGAAGAGACCCAGTACTTC. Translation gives CASSWDRLEETQYF.

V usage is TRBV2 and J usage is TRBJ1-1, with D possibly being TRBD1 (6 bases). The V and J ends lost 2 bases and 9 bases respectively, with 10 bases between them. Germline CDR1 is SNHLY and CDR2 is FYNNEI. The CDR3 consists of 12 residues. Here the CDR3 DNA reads TGTGCCAGCAGTGAAAGGACAGACCAAGCTTTCTTT. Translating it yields CASSERTDQAFF. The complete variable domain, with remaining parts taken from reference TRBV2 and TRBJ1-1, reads EPEVTQTPSHQVTQMGQEVILRCVPISNHLYFYWYRQILGQKVEFLVSFYNNEISEKSEIFDDQFSVERPDGSNFTLKIRSTKLEDSAMYFCASSERTDQAFFGQGTRLTVV.

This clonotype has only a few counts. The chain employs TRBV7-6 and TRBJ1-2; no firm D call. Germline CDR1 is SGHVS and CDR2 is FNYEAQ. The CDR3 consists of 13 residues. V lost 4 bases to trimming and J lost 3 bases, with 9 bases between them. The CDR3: CASSSRAYYGYTF. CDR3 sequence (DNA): TGTGCCAGCAGCTCTCGGGCCTACTATGGCTACACCTTC.

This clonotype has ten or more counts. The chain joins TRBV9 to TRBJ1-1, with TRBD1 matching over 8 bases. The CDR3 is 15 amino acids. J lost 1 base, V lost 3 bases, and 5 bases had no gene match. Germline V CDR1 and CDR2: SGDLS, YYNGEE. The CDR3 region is CASSDNRGRNTEAFF. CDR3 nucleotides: TGTGCCAGCAGCGATAACAGGGGGAGGAACACTGAAGCTTTCTTT.

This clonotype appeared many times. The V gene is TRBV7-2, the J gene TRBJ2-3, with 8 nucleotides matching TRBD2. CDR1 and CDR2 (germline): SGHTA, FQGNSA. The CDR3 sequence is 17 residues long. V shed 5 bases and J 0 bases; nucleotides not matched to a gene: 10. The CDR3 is CASSPLLADSSTDTQYF. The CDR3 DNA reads TGTGCCAGCAGCCCCCTACTAGCGGACTCTAGCACAGATACGCAGTATTTT.

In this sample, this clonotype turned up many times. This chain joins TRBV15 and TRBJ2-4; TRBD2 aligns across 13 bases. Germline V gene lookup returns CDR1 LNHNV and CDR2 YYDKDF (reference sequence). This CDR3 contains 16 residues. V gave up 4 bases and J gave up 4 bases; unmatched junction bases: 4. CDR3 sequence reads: CATSTGLAGDKNIQYF. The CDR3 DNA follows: TGTGCCACCAGCACTGGACTAGCGGGAGATAAAAACATTCAGTACTTC.